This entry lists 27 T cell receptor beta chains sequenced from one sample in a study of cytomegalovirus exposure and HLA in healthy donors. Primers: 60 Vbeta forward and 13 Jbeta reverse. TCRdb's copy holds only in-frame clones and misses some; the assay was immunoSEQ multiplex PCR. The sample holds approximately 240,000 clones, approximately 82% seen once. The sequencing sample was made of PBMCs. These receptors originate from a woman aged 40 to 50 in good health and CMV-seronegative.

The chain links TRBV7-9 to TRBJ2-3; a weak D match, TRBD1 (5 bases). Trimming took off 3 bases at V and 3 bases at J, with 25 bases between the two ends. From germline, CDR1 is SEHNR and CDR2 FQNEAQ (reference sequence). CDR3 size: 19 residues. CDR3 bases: TGTGCCAGCAGCTTTCCTTTAGTGCCCCAAAACAGGCCAACAGATACGCAGTATTTT. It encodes CASSFPLVPQNRPTDTQYF. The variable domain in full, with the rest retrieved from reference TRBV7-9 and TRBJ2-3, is DTGVSQNPRHKITKRGQNVTFRCDPISEHNRLYWYRQTLGQGPEFLTYFQNEAQLEKSRLLSDRFSAERPKGSFSTLEIQRTEQGDSAMYLCASSFPLVPQNRPTDTQYFGPGTRLTVL.

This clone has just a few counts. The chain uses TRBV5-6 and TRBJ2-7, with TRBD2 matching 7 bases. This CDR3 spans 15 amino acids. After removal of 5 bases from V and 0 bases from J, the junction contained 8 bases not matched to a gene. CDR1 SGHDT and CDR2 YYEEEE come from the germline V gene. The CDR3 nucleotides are TGTGCCAGCAGTTTTTCAGCGGGGCGCTCCTACGAGCAGTACTTC. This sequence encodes CASSFSAGRSYEQYF. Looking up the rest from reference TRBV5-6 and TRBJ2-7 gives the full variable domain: DAGVTQSPTHLIKTRGQQVTLRCSPKSGHDTVSWYQQALGQGPQFIFQYYEEEERQRGNFPDRFSGHQFPNYSSELNVNALLLGDSALYLCASSFSAGRSYEQYFGPGTRLTVT.

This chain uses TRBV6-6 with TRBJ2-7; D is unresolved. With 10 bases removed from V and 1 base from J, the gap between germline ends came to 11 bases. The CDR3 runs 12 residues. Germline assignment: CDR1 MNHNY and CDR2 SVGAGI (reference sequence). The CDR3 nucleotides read TGTGCCACCCACCGCAGTTCCTACGAGCAGTACTTC. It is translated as CATHRSSYEQYF.

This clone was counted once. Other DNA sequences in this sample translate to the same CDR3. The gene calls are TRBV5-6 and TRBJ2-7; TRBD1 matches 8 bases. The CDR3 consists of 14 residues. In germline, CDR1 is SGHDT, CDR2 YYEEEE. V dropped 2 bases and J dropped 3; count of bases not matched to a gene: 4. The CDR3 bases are TGTGCCAGCAGCTTCGTACAGGGGGTCTACGAGCAGTACTTC. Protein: CASSFVQGVYEQYF.

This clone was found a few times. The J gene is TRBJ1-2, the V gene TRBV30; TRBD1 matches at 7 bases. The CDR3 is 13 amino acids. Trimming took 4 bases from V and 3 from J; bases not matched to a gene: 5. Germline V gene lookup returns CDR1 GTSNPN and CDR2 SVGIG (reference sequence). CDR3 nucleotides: TGTGCCTGGACCGACAGGGCAGACTATGGCTACACCTTC. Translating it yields CAWTDRADYGYTF.

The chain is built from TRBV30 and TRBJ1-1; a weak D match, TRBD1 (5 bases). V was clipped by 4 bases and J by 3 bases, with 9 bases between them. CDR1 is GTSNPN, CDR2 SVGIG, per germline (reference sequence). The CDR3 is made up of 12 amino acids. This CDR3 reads CAWIWGDTEAFF. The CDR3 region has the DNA TGTGCCTGGATATGGGGGGACACTGAAGCTTTCTTT. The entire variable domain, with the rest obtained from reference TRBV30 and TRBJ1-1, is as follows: SQTIHQWPATLVQPVGSPLSLECTVEGTSNPNLYWYRQAAGRGLQLLFYSVGIGQISSEVPQNLSASRPQDRQFILSSKKLLLSDSGFYLCAWIWGDTEAFFGQGTRLTVV.

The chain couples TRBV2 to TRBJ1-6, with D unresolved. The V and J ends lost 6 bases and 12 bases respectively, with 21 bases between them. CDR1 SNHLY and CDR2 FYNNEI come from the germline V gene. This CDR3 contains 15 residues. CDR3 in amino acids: CASSDEATAVRPLHF. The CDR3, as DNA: TGTGCCAGCAGCGACGAGGCTACGGCCGTTCGACCCCTCCACTTT.

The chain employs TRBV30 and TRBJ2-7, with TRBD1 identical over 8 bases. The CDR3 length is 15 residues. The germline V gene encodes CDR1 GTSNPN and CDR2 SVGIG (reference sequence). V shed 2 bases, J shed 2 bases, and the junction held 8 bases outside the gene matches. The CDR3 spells CAWSWQGASAYEQYF. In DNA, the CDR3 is TGTGCCTGGAGTTGGCAGGGGGCGAGTGCCTACGAGCAGTACTTC. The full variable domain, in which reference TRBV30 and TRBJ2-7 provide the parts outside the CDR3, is SQTIHQWPATLVQPVGSPLSLECTVEGTSNPNLYWYRQAAGRGLQLLFYSVGIGQISSEVPQNLSASRPQDRQFILSSKKLLLSDSGFYLCAWSWQGASAYEQYFGPGTRLTVT.

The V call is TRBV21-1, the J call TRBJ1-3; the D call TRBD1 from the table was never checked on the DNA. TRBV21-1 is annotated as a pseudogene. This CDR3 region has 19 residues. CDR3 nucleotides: TGTGCCAGCAGCAATCAGGGGGCGCTTCTTAAAAACTCTGGAAACACCATATATTTT. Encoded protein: CASSNQGALLKNSGNTIYF.

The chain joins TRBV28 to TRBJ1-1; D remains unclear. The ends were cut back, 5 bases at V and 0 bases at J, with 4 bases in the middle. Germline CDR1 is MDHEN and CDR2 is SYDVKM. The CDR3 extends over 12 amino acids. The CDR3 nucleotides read TGTGCCAGCAGTCGGGTGAACACTGAAGCTTTCTTT. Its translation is CASSRVNTEAFF. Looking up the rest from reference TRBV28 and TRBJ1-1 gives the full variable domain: DVKVTQSSRYLVKRTGEKVFLECVQDMDHENMFWYRQDPGLGLRLIYFSYDVKMKEKGDIPEGYSVSREKKERFSLILESASTNQTSMYLCASSRVNTEAFFGQGTRLTVV.

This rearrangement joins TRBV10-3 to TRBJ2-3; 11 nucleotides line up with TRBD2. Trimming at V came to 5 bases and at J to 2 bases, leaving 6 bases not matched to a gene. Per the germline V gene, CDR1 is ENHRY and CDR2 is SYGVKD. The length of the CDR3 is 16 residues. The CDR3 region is CAISTTSGVYTDTQYF. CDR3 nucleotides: TGTGCCATCAGTACGACTAGCGGGGTTTACACAGATACGCAGTATTTT.

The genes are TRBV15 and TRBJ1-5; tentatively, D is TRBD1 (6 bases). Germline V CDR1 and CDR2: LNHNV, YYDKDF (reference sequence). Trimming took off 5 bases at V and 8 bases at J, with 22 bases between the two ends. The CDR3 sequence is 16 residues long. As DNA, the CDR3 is TGTGCCACCAGCCAGGTCGGCCAGGGGACGCCGAAGCCCCAGCATTTT. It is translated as CATSQVGQGTPKPQHF. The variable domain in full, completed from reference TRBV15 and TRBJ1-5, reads DAMVIQNPRYQVTQFGKPVTLSCSQTLNHNVMYWYQQKSSQAPKLLFHYYDKDFNNEADTPDNFQSRRPNTSFCFLDIRSPGLGDTAMYLCATSQVGQGTPKPQHFGDGTRLSIL.

The CDR3 sequence is CASSLAQGGQGEQYF. DNA for the CDR3: TGTGCCAGCAGCTTAGCGCAAGGGGGCCAGGGGGAGCAGTACTTC. The chain uses TRBV7-9 and TRBJ2-7; TRBD1 aligns across 7 bases. Per the germline V gene, CDR1 is SEHNR and CDR2 is FQNEAQ (reference sequence). CDR3 size: 15 residues. The J segment lost 7 bases and the V segment lost 0 bases, leaving 9 bases of the junction unmatched. The entire variable domain, with the rest obtained from reference TRBV7-9 and TRBJ2-7, is as follows: DTGVSQNPRHKITKRGQNVTFRCDPISEHNRLYWYRQTLGQGPEFLTYFQNEAQLEKSRLLSDRFSAERPKGSFSTLEIQRTEQGDSAMYLCASSLAQGGQGEQYFGPGTRLTVT.

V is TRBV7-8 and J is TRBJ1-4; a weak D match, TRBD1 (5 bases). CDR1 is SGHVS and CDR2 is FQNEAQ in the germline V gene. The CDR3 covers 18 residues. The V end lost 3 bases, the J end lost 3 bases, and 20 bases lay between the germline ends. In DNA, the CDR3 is TGTGCCAGCAGCTTGGGCAGGCAGGGTAGGAAAGCTAATGAAAAACTGTTTTTT. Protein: CASSLGRQGRKANEKLFF.

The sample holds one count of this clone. The CDR3, as DNA: TGTGCCAGCAGCGGAGCCCCACTAGCGGGGGTGAGGGAGACCCAGTACTTC. Its translation: CASSGAPLAGVRETQYF. The rearrangement links TRBV9 to TRBJ2-5, with 11 bases that match TRBD2. This CDR3 is 17 amino acids long. Germline V CDR1 and CDR2: SGDLS, YYNGEE. V lost 3 bases to trimming and J lost 5 bases; unmatched junction nucleotides: 12.

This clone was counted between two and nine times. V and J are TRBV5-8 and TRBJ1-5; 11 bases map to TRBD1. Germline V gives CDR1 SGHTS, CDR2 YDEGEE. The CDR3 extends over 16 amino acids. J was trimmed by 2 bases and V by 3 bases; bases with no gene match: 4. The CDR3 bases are TGTGCCAGCAGCTGGGGACAGGGGGATGGCAATCAGCCCCAGCATTTT. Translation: CASSWGQGDGNQPQHF.

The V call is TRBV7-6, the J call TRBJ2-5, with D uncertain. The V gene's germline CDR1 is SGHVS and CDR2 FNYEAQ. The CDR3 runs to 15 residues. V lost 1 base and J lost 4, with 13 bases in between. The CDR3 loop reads CASSLGPGSRETQYF. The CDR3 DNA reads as TGTGCCAGCAGCTTAGGTCCAGGTTCACGAGAGACCCAGTACTTC.

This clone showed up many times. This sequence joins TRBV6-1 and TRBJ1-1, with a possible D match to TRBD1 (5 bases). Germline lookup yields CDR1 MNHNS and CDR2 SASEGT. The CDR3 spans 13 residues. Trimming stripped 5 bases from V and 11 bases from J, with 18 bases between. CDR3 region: CASSFSTGGDAFF. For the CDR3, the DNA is TGTGCCAGCAGTTTTTCAACCGGGGGAGACGCTTTCTTT.

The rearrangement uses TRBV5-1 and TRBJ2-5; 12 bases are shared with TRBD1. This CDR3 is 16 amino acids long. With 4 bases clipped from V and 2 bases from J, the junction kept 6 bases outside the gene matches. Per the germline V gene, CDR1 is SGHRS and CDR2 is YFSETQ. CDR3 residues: CASSRGQGAGQETQYF. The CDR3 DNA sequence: TGCGCCAGCAGCAGGGGACAGGGGGCCGGTCAAGAGACCCAGTACTTC.

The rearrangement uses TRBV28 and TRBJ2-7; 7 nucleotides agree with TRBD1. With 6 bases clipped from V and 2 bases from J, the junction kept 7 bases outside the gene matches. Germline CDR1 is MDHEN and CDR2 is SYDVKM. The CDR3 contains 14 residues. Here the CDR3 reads CASSIITGAYEQYF. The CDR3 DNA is TGTGCCAGCAGCATCATCACAGGGGCCTACGAGCAGTACTTC.

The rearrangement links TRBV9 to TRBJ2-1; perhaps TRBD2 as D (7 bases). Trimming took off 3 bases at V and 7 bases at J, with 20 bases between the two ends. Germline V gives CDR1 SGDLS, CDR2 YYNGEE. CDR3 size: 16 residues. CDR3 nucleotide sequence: TGTGCCAGCAGCGCCCGTGAGGGGGGGGGCCTGAATGAGCAGTTCTTC. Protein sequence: CASSAREGGGLNEQFF.

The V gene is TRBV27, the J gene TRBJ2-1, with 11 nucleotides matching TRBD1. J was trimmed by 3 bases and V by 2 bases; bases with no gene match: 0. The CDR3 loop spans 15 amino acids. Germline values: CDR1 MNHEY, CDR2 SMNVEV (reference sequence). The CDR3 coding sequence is TGTGCCAGCAGTTTAGGGACAGGGGGCTACAATGAGCAGTTCTTC. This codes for CASSLGTGGYNEQFF.

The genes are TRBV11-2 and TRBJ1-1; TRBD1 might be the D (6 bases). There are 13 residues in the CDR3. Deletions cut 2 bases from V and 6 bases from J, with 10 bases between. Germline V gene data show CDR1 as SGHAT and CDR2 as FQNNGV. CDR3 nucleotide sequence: TGTGCCAGCAGCTTAACCTACAGGGCTGAAGCTTTCTTT. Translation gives CASSLTYRAEAFF.

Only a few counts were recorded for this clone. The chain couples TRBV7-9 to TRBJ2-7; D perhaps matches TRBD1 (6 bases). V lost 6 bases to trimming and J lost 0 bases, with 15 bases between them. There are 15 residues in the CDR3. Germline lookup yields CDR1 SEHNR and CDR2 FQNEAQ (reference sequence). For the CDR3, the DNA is TGTGCCAGCAGTCCCCTAACAGGGATCTCCTACGAGCAGTACTTC. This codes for CASSPLTGISYEQYF.

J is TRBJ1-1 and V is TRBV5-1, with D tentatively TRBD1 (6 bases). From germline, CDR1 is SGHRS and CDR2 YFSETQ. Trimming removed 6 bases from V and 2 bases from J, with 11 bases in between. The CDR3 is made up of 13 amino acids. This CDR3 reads CASNRGGNTEAFF. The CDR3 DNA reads TGCGCCAGCAACCGAGGGGGAAACACTGAAGCTTTCTTT.

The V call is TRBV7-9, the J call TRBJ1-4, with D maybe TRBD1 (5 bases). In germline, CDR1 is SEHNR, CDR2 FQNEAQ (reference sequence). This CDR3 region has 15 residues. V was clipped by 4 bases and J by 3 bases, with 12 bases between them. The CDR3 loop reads CASSWGVMANEKLFF. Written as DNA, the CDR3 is TGTGCCAGCAGCTGGGGGGTTATGGCTAATGAAAAACTGTTTTTT.

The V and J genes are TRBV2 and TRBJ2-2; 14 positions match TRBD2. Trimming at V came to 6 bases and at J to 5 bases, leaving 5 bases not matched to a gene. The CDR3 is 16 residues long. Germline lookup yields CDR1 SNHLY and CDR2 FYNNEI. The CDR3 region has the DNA TGTGCCAGCAGCCCCGGACTAGCGGGGGGAACCGGGGAGCTGTTTTTT. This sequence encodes CASSPGLAGGTGELFF.